What follows are 15 T cell receptor beta chains derived from one specimen sequenced in a study of cytomegalovirus exposure and HLA in healthy donors. 60 Vbeta and 13 Jbeta primers were used in PCR. Some clones are missing from TCRdb's copy, which holds only in-frame ones; the method was immunoSEQ multiplex PCR. Of fewer than 100,000 clones in the sample, 60% to 85% were seen once. Sequenced material: PBMCs. The receptors were sampled from a male donor in good health and CMV-seronegative.

The chain uses TRBV7-2 and TRBJ2-1; 8 bases are shared with TRBD2. Germline values: CDR1 SGHTA, CDR2 FQGNSA. This CDR3 is 17 amino acids long. Losses at the gene ends were 5 bases for V and 5 bases for J; bases not matched to a gene: 14. The CDR3 is CASSRGLAVGRDNEQFF. CDR3 DNA sequence: TGTGCCAGCAGCCGTGGACTAGCAGTCGGTCGGGACAATGAGCAGTTCTTC.

V is TRBV19 and J is TRBJ2-3, with D perhaps matching TRBD1 (6 bases). CDR1 is LNHDA, CDR2 SQIVND, per germline (reference sequence). The CDR3 runs 14 residues. V was shortened by 2 bases and J by 2 bases, with 8 bases between the two germline ends. DNA for the CDR3: TGTGCCAGTAGTATACGGACAGCCACAGATACGCAGTATTTT. Protein sequence: CASSIRTATDTQYF.

The rearrangement joins TRBV28 to TRBJ1-1; D is ambiguous. Germline values: CDR1 MDHEN, CDR2 SYDVKM. With 5 bases removed from V and 5 bases from J, the gap between germline ends came to 9 bases. CDR3 size: 12 residues. CDR3 amino acids: CASSLSVTEAFF. In nucleotides, the CDR3 is TGTGCCAGCAGTCTGTCTGTTACTGAAGCTTTCTTT.

As concerns this clone: An end of the junction does not agree with germline; a read error may underlie this. This chain uses TRBV30 with TRBJ2-7, with a weak D call TRBD1 (5 bases). The CDR3 has 14 residues. Per germline, CDR1 GTSNPN and CDR2 SVGIG (reference sequence). As DNA, the CDR3 is TGTGCCTGGAAGTTAAGGGGTATTTCCTACGAGCAGCACTTC. Translated: CAWKLRGISYEQHF.

The J gene is TRBJ2-3, the V gene TRBV29-1; 7 bases match TRBD1. The CDR3 is 13 amino acids. Germline trimming cut 3 bases from V and 5 bases from J; bases unmatched to any gene: 5. Germline-derived CDR1 and CDR2 are SQVTM and ANQGSEA. The CDR3, as DNA: TGCAGCGTTGACCGACAGGGTGAAGATACGCAGTATTTT. Protein product: CSVDRQGEDTQYF.

This clone was observed once. The chain combines TRBV28 with TRBJ1-1; TRBD1 is a possible D gene (5 bases). Germline CDR1 MDHEN, CDR2 SYDVKM. Trimming removed 3 bases at V and 1 base at J, with 9 bases between. The CDR3 spans 14 residues. In nucleotides, the CDR3 is TGTGCCAGCAGTTTGCACCAGGGGAACACTGAAGCTTTCTTT. Residues: CASSLHQGNTEAFF.

J is TRBJ2-5 and V is TRBV5-1; a weak D match, TRBD1 (5 bases). This CDR3 has 13 residues. Germline V gene sequence: CDR1 SGHRS, CDR2 YFSETQ. V dropped 6 bases and J dropped 1 base, with 10 bases sitting between them. In DNA form, the CDR3 reads TGCGCCAGCACCCGACAGATCCAAGAGACCCAGTACTTC. It specifies CASTRQIQETQYF.

This chain links TRBV29-1 with TRBJ1-1, with 9 bases identical to TRBD1. Germline CDR1 is SQVTM and CDR2 is ANQGSEA. V dropped 1 base and J dropped 7; count of bases not matched to a gene: 10. The CDR3 extends over 15 amino acids. CDR3 bases: TGCAGCGTTGAAGGGGGCTACGGGACAGGGCGTGAAGCTTTCTTT. Residues: CSVEGGYGTGREAFF.

The V and J genes are TRBV11-2 and TRBJ2-7; 12 bases agree with TRBD2. The germline CDR1 and CDR2 sequences are SGHAT and FQNNGV. This CDR3 comprises 15 residues. V was pared by 5 bases and J by 3 bases, with 5 bases of the junction left unmatched. The CDR3 region is CASSVRLAGVYEQYF. Here the CDR3 DNA reads TGTGCCAGCAGCGTCCGACTAGCGGGAGTCTACGAGCAGTACTTC.

The genes are TRBV6-6 and TRBJ1-2; tentatively, D is TRBD1 (6 bases). V lost 9 bases and J 7 bases, leaving 24 bases between the germline ends. The CDR3 length is 15 residues. CDR1 and CDR2 (germline): MNHNY, SVGAGI (reference sequence). Here the CDR3 DNA reads TGTGCCAGTAATGTCCAAGGGGGAAGCTATGGTGGCTACACCTTC. The encoded protein is CASNVQGGSYGGYTF.

The chain couples TRBV7-6 to TRBJ2-2; 7 bases match TRBD1. This CDR3 spans 20 amino acids. J gave up 0 bases and V 5 bases, and 18 bases lay outside the gene matches. Germline V gene data show CDR1 as SGHVS and CDR2 as FNYEAQ. Here the CDR3 reads CASSPYTWTGGRTNTGELFF. The CDR3 DNA follows: TGTGCCAGCAGCCCATACACCTGGACAGGAGGAAGAACGAACACCGGGGAGCTGTTTTTT.

The chain recombines TRBV29-1 with TRBJ2-1, with D perhaps TRBD1 (5 bases). Trimming shortened V by 6 bases and J by 0 bases, and 21 bases separated the two germline ends. The germline CDR1 and CDR2 sequences are SQVTM and ANQGSEA. This CDR3 region has 17 residues. The CDR3 DNA follows: TGCAGCGTCAAACAGGATATAAAACGCAGCTCCTACAATGAGCAGTTCTTC. Amino acids: CSVKQDIKRSSYNEQFF.

This clone was seen only once. The gene calls are TRBV29-1 and TRBJ2-7; the D is unclear. Germline V gene sequence: CDR1 SQVTM, CDR2 ANQGSEA. The ends were cut back, 3 bases at V and 1 base at J, with 7 bases in the middle. The CDR3 is 12 residues long. CDR3 in amino acids: CSVEVSSYEQYF. The CDR3 DNA reads TGCAGCGTTGAGGTGAGTTCCTACGAGCAGTACTTC.

The chain joins TRBV30 to TRBJ1-1; D possibly corresponds to TRBD1 (5 bases). Trimming pared 0 bases from V and 6 bases from J, leaving 17 bases between. Germline CDR1 reads GTSNPN; CDR2 reads SVGIG (reference sequence). The CDR3 is 15 residues long. The CDR3: CAWSVRTPRGAEAFF. The CDR3 coding sequence is TGTGCCTGGAGTGTCCGGACACCTCGGGGGGCTGAAGCTTTCTTT.

This chain links TRBV5-1 with TRBJ1-1; 7 bases are a match to TRBD1. V lost 4 bases and J lost 9; bases outside the gene matches: 3. This CDR3 is 11 amino acids long. The germline gives CDR1 SGHRS, CDR2 YFSETQ. CDR3 residues: CASSGDSQAFF. CDR3 sequence (DNA): TGCGCCAGCAGCGGGGACAGCCAAGCTTTCTTT.